These 20 T cell receptor beta chains share one sample of origin, sequenced in a study of blood T cell dynamics during melanoma immunotherapy. Time point reported: week 3, after first cycle of checkpoint inhibitor. Sequencing used immunoSEQ multiplex PCR; TCRdb keeps in-frame clones, though not all of them. The sample lists about 8,600 clones, 87% seen once, with 6.3% in the top ten. Here the sequenced sample was blood, taken from a patient treated with checkpoint blockade. The receptors come from a human donor with melanoma.

The chain combines TRBV13 with TRBJ1-6; 12 nucleotides match TRBD1. CDR1 PRHDT and CDR2 FYEKMQ come from the germline V gene (reference sequence). The CDR3 covers 17 residues. The V segment lost 0 bases and the J segment 6 bases; nucleotides outside the gene matches: 3. The CDR3 DNA sequence: TGTGCCAGCAGCTTAGGGGGACAGGGGGCGGGTAATTCACCCCTCCACTTT. Protein: CASSLGGQGAGNSPLHF.

This chain uses TRBV19 with TRBJ1-4; 7 positions match TRBD1. The trim removed 1 base at V and 4 bases at J, leaving 3 bases unmatched. Germline V CDR1 and CDR2: LNHDA, SQIVND (reference sequence). The CDR3 totals 15 residues. DNA of the CDR3: TGTGCCAGTAGTATAGGGGGGACAGATAATGAAAAACTGTTTTTT. Its protein product is CASSIGGTDNEKLFF.

The rearrangement uses TRBV7-2 and TRBJ1-1, with D possibly matching TRBD1 (5 bases). CDR1 is SGHTA and CDR2 is FQGNSA in the germline V gene. This CDR3 is built from 14 residues. Deletions cut 3 bases from V and 2 bases from J, with 10 bases between. The CDR3, as DNA: TGTGCCAGCAGCTTCGGGGGAACTAACACTGAAGCTTTCTTT. Translated: CASSFGGTNTEAFF.

This clone was observed a few times. The rearrangement links TRBV2 to TRBJ2-2; D call uncertain. Germline loops: CDR1 SNHLY, CDR2 FYNNEI. This CDR3 region has 15 residues. Trimming shortened V by 3 bases and J by 5 bases, and 13 bases separated the two germline ends. The DNA of the CDR3 is TGTGCCAGCAGTGAGTTGGTAGGGTCGACCGGGGAGCTGTTTTTT. It codes for CASSELVGSTGELFF.

The V gene is TRBV30, the J gene TRBJ2-1; D not certain. The V end lost 0 bases, the J end lost 7 bases, and 7 bases lay between the germline ends. The CDR3 totals 12 residues. The germline V gene has CDR1 GTSNPN and CDR2 SVGIG (reference sequence). The CDR3 nucleotides are TGTGCCTGGAGTGTGGCCGTTAATGAGCAGTTCTTC. As protein: CAWSVAVNEQFF.

This chain uses TRBV5-1 with TRBJ2-4; D is uncertain. Looked up from germline, CDR1 is SGHRS and CDR2 is YFSETQ. V was clipped by 5 bases and J by 2 bases, with 11 bases between them. The CDR3 contains 14 residues. The DNA for the CDR3 is TGCGCCAGCAGTGGCACGGATTCCAAAAACATTCAGTACTTC. Translated, it gives CASSGTDSKNIQYF.

This chain uses TRBV27 with TRBJ2-7; perhaps TRBD2 as D (6 bases). V lost 3 bases, J lost 3 bases, and 12 bases lay in between. Germline values: CDR1 MNHEY, CDR2 SMNVEV (reference sequence). The CDR3 consists of 14 residues. CDR3 loop: CASSFVPGDYEQYF. The CDR3 DNA follows: TGTGCCAGCAGTTTCGTCCCGGGAGACTACGAGCAGTACTTC.

The sample holds one count of this clone. The CDR3 DNA follows: TGTGCTAGTGGCATGGACGGCTCGAACACTGAAGCTTTCTTT. It specifies CASGMDGSNTEAFF. The chain joins TRBV12-5 to TRBJ1-1; D is unresolved. This CDR3 has 14 amino acids. From germline, CDR1 is LGHNT and CDR2 FRNRAP. The V end lost 6 bases, the J end lost 1 base, and 12 bases lay between the germline ends.

This sequence joins TRBV28 and TRBJ2-3; 9 bases are a match to TRBD2. This CDR3 contains 14 residues. In germline, CDR1 is MDHEN, CDR2 SYDVKM. V was pared by 3 bases and J by 5 bases, with 3 bases of the junction left unmatched. The chain's CDR3 is CASSLRGGIDTQYF. Here the CDR3 DNA reads TGTGCCAGCAGTTTGCGGGGGGGCATAGATACGCAGTATTTT. Full variable domain (outside the CDR3, taken from reference TRBV28 and TRBJ2-3): DVKVTQSSRYLVKRTGEKVFLECVQDMDHENMFWYRQDPGLGLRLIYFSYDVKMKEKGDIPEGYSVSREKKERFSLILESASTNQTSMYLCASSLRGGIDTQYFGPGTRLTVL.

This chain joins TRBV7-9 and TRBJ1-6, with TRBD1 identical over 8 bases. Trimming at V came to 4 bases and at J to 6 bases, leaving 2 bases not matched to a gene. The CDR3 sequence is 14 residues long. In germline, CDR1 is SEHNR, CDR2 FQNEAQ (reference sequence). The CDR3, as DNA: TGTGCCAGCAGCTACAGGGGGATTAATTCACCCCTCCACTTT. It specifies CASSYRGINSPLHF.

The V call is TRBV5-4, the J call TRBJ2-1, with D perhaps being TRBD1 or TRBD2 (5 bases each). The V and J ends lost 0 bases and 0 bases respectively, with 7 bases between them. The CDR3 runs 15 residues. The germline gives CDR1 SGHNT, CDR2 YYREEE (reference sequence). CDR3 loop: CASSLGGSSYNEQFF. CDR3 in DNA: TGTGCCAGCAGCTTGGGGGGGAGCTCCTACAATGAGCAGTTCTTC.

V usage is TRBV5-6 and J usage is TRBJ1-1, with D perhaps matching TRBD1 (6 bases). The CDR3 sequence is 13 residues long. V was shortened by 5 bases and J by 4 bases, with 12 bases between the two germline ends. Germline-derived CDR1 and CDR2 are SGHDT and YYEEEE. The CDR3 region is CASRVQGTTEAFF. CDR3 in DNA: TGTGCCAGCAGGGTACAGGGAACCACTGAAGCTTTCTTT.

This rearrangement joins TRBV7-2 to TRBJ1-4, with D hard to call. The CDR3 extends over 13 amino acids. V was cut by 3 bases and J by 4 bases, with 6 bases left in between. Germline lookup yields CDR1 SGHTA and CDR2 FQGNSA. The CDR3 loop reads CASSFSNNEKLFF. DNA for the CDR3: TGTGCCAGCAGCTTTTCAAATAATGAAAAACTGTTTTTT.

This clone was observed a handful of times. The chain is built from TRBV19 and TRBJ1-2; TRBD1 matches 8 bases. The germline CDR1 and CDR2 sequences are LNHDA and SQIVND (reference sequence). Trimming took 3 bases from V and 4 from J; bases not matched to a gene: 7. The CDR3 runs to 15 residues. The CDR3 reads CASSMQGAQGYGYTF. Written as DNA, the CDR3 is TGTGCCAGTAGTATGCAGGGGGCCCAAGGCTATGGCTACACCTTC. Complete variable domain (other parts from reference TRBV19 and TRBJ1-2): DGGITQSPKYLFRKEGQNVTLSCEQNLNHDAMYWYRQDPGQGLRLIYYSQIVNDFQKGDIAEGYSVSREKKESFPLTVTSAQKNPTAFYLCASSMQGAQGYGYTFGSGTRLTVV.

The J gene is TRBJ2-1, the V gene TRBV7-6; TRBD2 aligns across 11 bases. From germline, CDR1 is SGHVS and CDR2 FNYEAQ. V shed 5 bases, J shed 0 bases, and the junction held 6 bases outside the gene matches. The CDR3 runs 17 residues. The CDR3 DNA reads TGTGCCAGCAGCCCACGACTAGCGGGGAGCTCCTACAATGAGCAGTTCTTC. This translates into CASSPRLAGSSYNEQFF.

This clone was detected a few times. This chain uses TRBV7-8 with TRBJ1-5; D call uncertain. CDR1 and CDR2 (germline): SGHVS, FQNEAQ. The CDR3 extends over 13 amino acids. V was trimmed by 5 bases and J by 0 bases, leaving 5 bases between them. The CDR3 is CASSPGSNQPQHF. For the CDR3, the DNA is TGTGCCAGCAGCCCTGGTAGCAATCAGCCCCAGCATTTT.

The sample holds one count of this clone. This rearrangement joins TRBV11-2 to TRBJ1-6; D ambiguous. CDR1 is SGHAT and CDR2 is FQNNGV in the germline V gene. The germline V and J ends were trimmed by 1 base and 10 bases, with 11 bases remaining between them. The CDR3 covers 14 residues. CDR3 nucleotides: TGTGCCAGCAGCTTAGCGACAATCGGATCACCCCTCCACTTT. This gives the protein CASSLATIGSPLHF.

This clone was seen only a few times. The chain has TRBV5-5 and TRBJ1-2; 10 bases are a match to TRBD1. This CDR3 has 15 residues. Per the germline V gene, CDR1 is SGHKS and CDR2 is YYEKEE (reference sequence). V dropped 4 bases and J dropped 4; count of bases not matched to a gene: 7. The CDR3 bases are TGTGCCAGCAGCGTTTCGGGACAGGGGACCTATGGCTACACCTTC. Translated, it gives CASSVSGQGTYGYTF.

The chain has TRBV7-2 and TRBJ2-3; D may be TRBD2 (6 bases). Germline V lookup: CDR1 SGHTA, CDR2 FQGNSA. CDR3 size: 14 residues. The V end was cut by 0 bases, the J end by 5 bases, with 9 bases between. The CDR3 region has the DNA TGTGCCAGCAGCTTAGCTAGCGGTGTAGATACGCAGTATTTT. This translates into CASSLASGVDTQYF.

The V call is TRBV6-1, the J call TRBJ2-2; D unclear. CDR3 length: 13 amino acids. Germline V lookup: CDR1 MNHNS, CDR2 SASEGT. Trimming took 2 bases from V and 4 from J, leaving 5 bases between them. CDR3 nucleotide sequence: TGTGCCAGCAGTGAATTAGGCACCGGGGAGCTGTTTTTT. Its translation: CASSELGTGELFF.